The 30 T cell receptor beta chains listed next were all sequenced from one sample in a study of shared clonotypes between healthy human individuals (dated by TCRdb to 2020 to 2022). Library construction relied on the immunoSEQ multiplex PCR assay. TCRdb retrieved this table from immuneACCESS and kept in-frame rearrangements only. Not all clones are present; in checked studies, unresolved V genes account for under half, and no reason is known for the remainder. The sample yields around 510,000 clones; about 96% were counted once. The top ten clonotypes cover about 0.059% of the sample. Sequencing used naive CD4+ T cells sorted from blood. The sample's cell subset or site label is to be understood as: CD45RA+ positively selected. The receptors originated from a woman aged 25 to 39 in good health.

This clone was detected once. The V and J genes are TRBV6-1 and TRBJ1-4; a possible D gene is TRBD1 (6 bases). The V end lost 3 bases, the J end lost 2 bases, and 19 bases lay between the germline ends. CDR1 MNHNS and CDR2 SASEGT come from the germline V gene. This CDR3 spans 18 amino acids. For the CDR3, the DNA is TGTGCCAGCAGTGATATCCCGGGGGGCCTTGGGACTAATGAAAAACTGTTTTTT. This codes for CASSDIPGGLGTNEKLFF.

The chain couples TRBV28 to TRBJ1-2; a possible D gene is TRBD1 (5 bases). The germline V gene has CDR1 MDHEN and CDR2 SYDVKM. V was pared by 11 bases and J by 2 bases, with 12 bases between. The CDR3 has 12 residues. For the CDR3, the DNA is TGTGCCGCCGGGCGGGGGAACTATGGCTACACCTTC. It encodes CAAGRGNYGYTF.

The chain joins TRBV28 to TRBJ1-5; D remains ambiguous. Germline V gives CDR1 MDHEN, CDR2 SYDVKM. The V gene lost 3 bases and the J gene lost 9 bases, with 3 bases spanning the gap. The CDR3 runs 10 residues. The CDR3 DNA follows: TGTGCCAGCAGTTTTTGGCCCCAGCATTTT. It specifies CASSFWPQHF.

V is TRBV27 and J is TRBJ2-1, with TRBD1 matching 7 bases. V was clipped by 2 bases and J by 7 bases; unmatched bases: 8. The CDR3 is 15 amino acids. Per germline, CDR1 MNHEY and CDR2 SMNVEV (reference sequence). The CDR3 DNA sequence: TGTGCCAGCAGTTTACAGGGGGTTGATGTGAATGAGCAGTTCTTC. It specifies CASSLQGVDVNEQFF.

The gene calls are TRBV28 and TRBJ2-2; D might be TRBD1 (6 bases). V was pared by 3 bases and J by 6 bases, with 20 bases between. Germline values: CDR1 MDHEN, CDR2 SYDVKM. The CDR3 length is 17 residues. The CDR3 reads CASSFGFVGAGAGELFF. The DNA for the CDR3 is TGTGCCAGCAGTTTTGGATTTGTGGGAGCAGGGGCCGGGGAGCTGTTTTTT.

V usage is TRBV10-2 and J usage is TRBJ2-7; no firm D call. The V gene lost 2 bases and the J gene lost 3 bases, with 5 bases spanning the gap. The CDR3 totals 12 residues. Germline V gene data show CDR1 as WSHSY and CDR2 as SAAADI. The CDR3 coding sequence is TGCGCCAGCAGTGAGCTAAACTACGAGCAGTACTTC. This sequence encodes CASSELNYEQYF.

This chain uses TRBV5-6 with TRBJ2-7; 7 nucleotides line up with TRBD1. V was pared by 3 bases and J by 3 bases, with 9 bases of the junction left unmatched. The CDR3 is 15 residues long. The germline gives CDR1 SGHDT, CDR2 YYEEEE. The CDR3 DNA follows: TGTGCCAGCAGCTCCACCGGGACAGAGTACTACGAGCAGTACTTC. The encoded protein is CASSSTGTEYYEQYF. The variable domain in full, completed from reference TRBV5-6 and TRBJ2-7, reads DAGVTQSPTHLIKTRGQQVTLRCSPKSGHDTVSWYQQALGQGPQFIFQYYEEEERQRGNFPDRFSGHQFPNYSSELNVNALLLGDSALYLCASSSTGTEYYEQYFGPGTRLTVT.

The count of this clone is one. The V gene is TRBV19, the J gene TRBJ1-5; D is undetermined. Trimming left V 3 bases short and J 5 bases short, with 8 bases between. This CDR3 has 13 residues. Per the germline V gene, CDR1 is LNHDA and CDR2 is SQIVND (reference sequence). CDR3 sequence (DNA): TGTGCCAGTAGTATGTTCCGAGATCAGCCCCAGCATTTT. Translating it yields CASSMFRDQPQHF. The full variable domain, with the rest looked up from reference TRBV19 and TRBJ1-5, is DGGITQSPKYLFRKEGQNVTLSCEQNLNHDAMYWYRQDPGQGLRLIYYSQIVNDFQKGDIAEGYSVSREKKESFPLTVTSAQKNPTAFYLCASSMFRDQPQHFGDGTRLSIL.

CDR3 DNA: TGTGCCAGCAGTGAAGCGGTCGGTGAAAAACTGTTTTTT. It encodes CASSEAVGEKLFF. The gene calls are TRBV2 and TRBJ1-4; no clear D. There are 13 residues in the CDR3. The germline gives CDR1 SNHLY, CDR2 FYNNEI. V gave up 0 bases and J gave up 7 bases, with 6 bases separating them. The variable domain in full, with the rest retrieved from reference TRBV2 and TRBJ1-4, is EPEVTQTPSHQVTQMGQEVILRCVPISNHLYFYWYRQILGQKVEFLVSFYNNEISEKSEIFDDQFSVERPDGSNFTLKIRSTKLEDSAMYFCASSEAVGEKLFFGSGTQLSVL.

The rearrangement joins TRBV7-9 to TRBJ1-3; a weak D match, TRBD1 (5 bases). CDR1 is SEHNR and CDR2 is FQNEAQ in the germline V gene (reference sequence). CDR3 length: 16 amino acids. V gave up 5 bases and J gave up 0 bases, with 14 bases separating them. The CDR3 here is CASSPGLGYSGNTIYF. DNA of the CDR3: TGTGCCAGCAGCCCGGGACTGGGGTACTCTGGAAACACCATATATTTT. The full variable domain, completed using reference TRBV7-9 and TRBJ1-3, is DTGVSQNPRHKITKRGQNVTFRCDPISEHNRLYWYRQTLGQGPEFLTYFQNEAQLEKSRLLSDRFSAERPKGSFSTLEIQRTEQGDSAMYLCASSPGLGYSGNTIYFGEGSWLTVV.

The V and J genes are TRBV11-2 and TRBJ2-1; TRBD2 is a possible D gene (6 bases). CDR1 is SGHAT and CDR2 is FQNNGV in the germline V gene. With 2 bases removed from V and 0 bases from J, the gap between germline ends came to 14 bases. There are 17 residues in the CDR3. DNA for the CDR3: TGTGCCAGCAGCTTACTAGGCGGGATGAGCTCCTACAATGAGCAGTTCTTC. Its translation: CASSLLGGMSSYNEQFF.

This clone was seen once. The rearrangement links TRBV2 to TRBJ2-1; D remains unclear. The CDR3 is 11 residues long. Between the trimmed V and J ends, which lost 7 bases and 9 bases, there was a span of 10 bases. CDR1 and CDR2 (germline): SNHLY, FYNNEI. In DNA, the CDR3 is TGTGCCAGCAAGGTCGTGGGTGAGCAGTTCTTC. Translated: CASKVVGEQFF.

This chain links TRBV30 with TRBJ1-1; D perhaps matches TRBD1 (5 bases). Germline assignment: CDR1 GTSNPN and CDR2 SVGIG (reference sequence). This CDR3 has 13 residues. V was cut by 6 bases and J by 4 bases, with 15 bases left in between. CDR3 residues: CACQIQGLTEAFF. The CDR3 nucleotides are TGTGCCTGCCAAATCCAGGGACTCACTGAAGCTTTCTTT.

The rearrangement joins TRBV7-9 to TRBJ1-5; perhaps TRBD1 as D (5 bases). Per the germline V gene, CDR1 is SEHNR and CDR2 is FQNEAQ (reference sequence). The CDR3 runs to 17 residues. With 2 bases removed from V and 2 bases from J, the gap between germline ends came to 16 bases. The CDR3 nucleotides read TGTGCCAGCAGCTTAAGTGTTTCGGGACTGCGCAATCAGCCCCAGCATTTT. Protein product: CASSLSVSGLRNQPQHF.

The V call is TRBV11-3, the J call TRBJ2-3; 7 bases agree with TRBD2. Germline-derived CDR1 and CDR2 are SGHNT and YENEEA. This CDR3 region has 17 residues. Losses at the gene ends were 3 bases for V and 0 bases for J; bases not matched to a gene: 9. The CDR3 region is CASSFSLADSSTDTQYF. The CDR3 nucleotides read TGTGCCAGCAGCTTTAGTCTAGCGGACTCTAGCACAGATACGCAGTATTTT.

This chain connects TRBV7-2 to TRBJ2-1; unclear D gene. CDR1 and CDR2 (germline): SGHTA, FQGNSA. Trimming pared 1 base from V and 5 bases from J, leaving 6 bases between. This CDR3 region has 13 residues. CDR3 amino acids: CASSLEWHNEQFF. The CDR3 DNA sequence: TGTGCCAGCAGCTTAGAGTGGCACAATGAGCAGTTCTTC.

The CDR3 region is CASSVAGPRNTQYF. CDR3 coding DNA: TGTGCCAGCAGCGTAGCGGGACCCCGAAATACGCAGTATTTT. This chain connects TRBV9 to TRBJ2-3; either TRBD1 or TRBD2 may fit D (5 bases each). The germline CDR1 and CDR2 sequences are SGDLS and YYNGEE. There are 14 residues in the CDR3. V was pared by 0 bases and J by 7 bases, with 12 bases between. The full variable domain, in which reference TRBV9 and TRBJ2-3 provide the parts outside the CDR3, is DSGVTQTPKHLITATGQRVTLRCSPRSGDLSVYWYQQSLDQGLQFLIQYYNGEERAKGNILERFSAQQFPDLHSELNLSSLELGDSALYFCASSVAGPRNTQYFGPGTRLTVL.

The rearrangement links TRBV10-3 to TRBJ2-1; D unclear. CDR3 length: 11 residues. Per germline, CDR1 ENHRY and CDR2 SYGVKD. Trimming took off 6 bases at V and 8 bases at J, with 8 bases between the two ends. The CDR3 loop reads CAIRDLDEQFF. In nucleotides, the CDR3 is TGTGCCATCAGGGATCTCGATGAGCAGTTCTTC.

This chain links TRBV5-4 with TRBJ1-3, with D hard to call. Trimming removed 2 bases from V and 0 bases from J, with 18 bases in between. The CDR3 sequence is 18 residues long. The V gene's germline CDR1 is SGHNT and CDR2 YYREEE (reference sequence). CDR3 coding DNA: TGTGCCAGCAGCTTTCGGAGTAGGCACACTTCCTCTGGAAACACCATATATTTT. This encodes CASSFRSRHTSSGNTIYF.

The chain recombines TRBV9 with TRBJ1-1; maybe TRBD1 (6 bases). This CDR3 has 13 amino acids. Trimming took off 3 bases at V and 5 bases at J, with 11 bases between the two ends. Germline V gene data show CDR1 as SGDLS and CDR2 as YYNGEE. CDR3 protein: CASSAGRGTEAFF. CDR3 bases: TGTGCCAGCAGCGCGGGCAGGGGAACTGAAGCTTTCTTT.

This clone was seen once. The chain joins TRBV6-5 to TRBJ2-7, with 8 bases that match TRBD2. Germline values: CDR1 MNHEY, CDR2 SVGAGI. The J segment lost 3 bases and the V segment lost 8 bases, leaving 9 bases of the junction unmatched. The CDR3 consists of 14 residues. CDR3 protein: CASLLPGGGYEQYF. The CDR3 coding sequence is TGTGCCAGCTTGCTCCCGGGGGGGGGCTACGAGCAGTACTTC.

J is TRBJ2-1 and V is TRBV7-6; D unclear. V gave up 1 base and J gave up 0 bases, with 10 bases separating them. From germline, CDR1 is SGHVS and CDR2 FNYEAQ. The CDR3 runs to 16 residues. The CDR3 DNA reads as TGTGCCAGCAGCTTAGTAAGCGACCCCTCCTACAATGAGCAGTTCTTC. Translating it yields CASSLVSDPSYNEQFF.

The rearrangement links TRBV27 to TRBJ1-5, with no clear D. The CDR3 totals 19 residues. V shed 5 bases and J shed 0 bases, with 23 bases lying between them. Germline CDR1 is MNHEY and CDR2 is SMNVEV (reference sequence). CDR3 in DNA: TGTGCCAGCAGTCCTACGACCCCACTCGGGGTCTATAGCAATCAGCCCCAGCATTTT. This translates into CASSPTTPLGVYSNQPQHF.

CDR3 DNA: TGTGCCAGCAGCGCACAGGGTTTTAACACCGGGGAGCTGTTTTTT. This translates into CASSAQGFNTGELFF. This rearrangement joins TRBV5-6 to TRBJ2-2, with D perhaps TRBD1 (6 bases). V lost 4 bases and J 2 bases, leaving 12 bases between the germline ends. Germline V CDR1 and CDR2: SGHDT, YYEEEE. The length of the CDR3 is 15 residues.

CDR3: CASSTGAEGNYGYTF. CDR3 nucleotides: TGTGCCAGCAGCACAGGCGCAGAAGGTAACTATGGCTACACCTTC. This chain connects TRBV9 to TRBJ1-2; a possible D gene is TRBD1 (5 bases). The CDR3 sequence is 15 residues long. The germline gives CDR1 SGDLS, CDR2 YYNGEE. V lost 4 bases and J 1 base, leaving 14 bases between the germline ends.

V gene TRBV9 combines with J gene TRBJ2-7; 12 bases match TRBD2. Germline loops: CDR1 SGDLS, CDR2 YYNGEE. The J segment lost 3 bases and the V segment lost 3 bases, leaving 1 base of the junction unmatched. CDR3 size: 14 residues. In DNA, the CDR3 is TGTGCCAGCAGCGAGACTAGCGGGAGCTACGAGCAGTACTTC. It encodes CASSETSGSYEQYF. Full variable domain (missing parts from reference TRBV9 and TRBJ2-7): DSGVTQTPKHLITATGQRVTLRCSPRSGDLSVYWYQQSLDQGLQFLIQYYNGEERAKGNILERFSAQQFPDLHSELNLSSLELGDSALYFCASSETSGSYEQYFGPGTRLTVT.

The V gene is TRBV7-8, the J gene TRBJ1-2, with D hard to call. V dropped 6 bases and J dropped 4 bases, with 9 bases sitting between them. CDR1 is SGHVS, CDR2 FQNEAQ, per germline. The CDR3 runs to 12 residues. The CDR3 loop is CASSQSLYGYTF. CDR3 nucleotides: TGTGCCAGCAGTCAATCACTCTATGGCTACACCTTC.

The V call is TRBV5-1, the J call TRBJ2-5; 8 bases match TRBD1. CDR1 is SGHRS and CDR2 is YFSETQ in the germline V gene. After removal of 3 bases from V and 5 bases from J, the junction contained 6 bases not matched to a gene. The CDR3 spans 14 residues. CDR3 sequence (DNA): TGCGCCAGCAGCTCGGGACAGGAAACGGAGACCCAGTACTTC. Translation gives CASSSGQETETQYF.

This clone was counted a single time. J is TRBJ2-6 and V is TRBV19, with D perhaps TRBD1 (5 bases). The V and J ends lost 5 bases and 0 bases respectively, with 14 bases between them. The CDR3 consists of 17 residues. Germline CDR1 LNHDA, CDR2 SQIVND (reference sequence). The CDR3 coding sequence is TGTGCCAGTAGTCGAATGACAGCGAGCTCTGGGGCCAACGTCCTGACTTTC. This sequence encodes CASSRMTASSGANVLTF.

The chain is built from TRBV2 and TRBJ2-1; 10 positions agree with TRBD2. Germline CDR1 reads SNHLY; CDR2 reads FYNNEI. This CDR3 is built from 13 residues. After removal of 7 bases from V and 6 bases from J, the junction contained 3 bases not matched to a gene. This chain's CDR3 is CASKLAGANEQFF. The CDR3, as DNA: TGTGCCAGCAAGCTAGCGGGAGCCAATGAGCAGTTCTTC.